The 31 T cell receptor beta chains below come from one sample, sequenced in a study of OX40 agonist ivuxolimab in advanced cancers. Here immunoSEQ multiplex PCR was the method, and the copy in TCRdb shows in-frame clones only, minus some. There are about 86,000 clones in the sample; approximately 88% occur only once, and approximately 1.5% lies in the top ten. The sample consisted of CD4+ or CD8+ T cells sorted from blood, taken in a trial of the OX40 agonist ivuxolimab. The receptors stem from an adult with an advanced solid tumor such as melanoma, head and neck, liver or kidney cancer.

V and J are TRBV5-1 and TRBJ2-2; D perhaps matches TRBD2 (6 bases). The germline gives CDR1 SGHRS, CDR2 YFSETQ. Trimming left V 0 bases short and J 4 bases short, with 13 bases between. The CDR3 has 16 amino acids. The CDR3 DNA sequence: TGCGCCAGCAGCTTGGCTCTGCAGGGAGGCACCGGGGAGCTGTTTTTT. This codes for CASSLALQGGTGELFF.

The CDR3 is CASSERIGQRYGYTF. The CDR3, as DNA: TGTGCCAGCAGTGAAAGAATAGGGCAGCGCTATGGCTACACCTTC. The V call is TRBV6-1, the J call TRBJ1-2; no clear D. Germline lookup yields CDR1 MNHNS and CDR2 SASEGT. With 2 bases removed from V and 4 bases from J, the gap between germline ends came to 14 bases. The CDR3 runs to 15 residues.

This clone was seen a few times. The V call is TRBV7-2, the J call TRBJ2-5; maybe TRBD2 (5 bases). Deletions cut 6 bases from V and 4 bases from J, with 15 bases between. The CDR3 consists of 14 residues. Germline V gene data show CDR1 as SGHTA and CDR2 as FQGNSA. The CDR3 region is CASSQRWGVETQYF. CDR3 sequence (DNA): TGTGCCAGCAGTCAAAGGTGGGGAGTAGAGACCCAGTACTTC.

This clone was seen just once. This chain joins TRBV19 and TRBJ2-1, with 8 bases fitting TRBD2. V shed 6 bases and J 2 bases; nucleotides not matched to a gene: 9. The CDR3 sequence is 16 residues long. Germline values: CDR1 LNHDA, CDR2 SQIVND (reference sequence). As DNA, the CDR3 is TGTGCCAGTAGGAATCCGAGCGGGAGTACCTACAATGAGCAGTTCTTC. Translating it yields CASRNPSGSTYNEQFF.

The chain carries TRBV18 and TRBJ2-5; D call uncertain. CDR3 length equals 13 residues. Trimming shortened V by 2 bases and J by 5 bases, and 9 bases separated the two germline ends. Germline V gene lookup returns CDR1 KGHSH and CDR2 LQKENI. CDR3 residues: CASSPEQWETQYF. CDR3 nucleotide sequence: TGTGCCAGCTCACCAGAACAGTGGGAGACCCAGTACTTC.

J is TRBJ1-2 and V is TRBV28; D is uncertain. The CDR3 totals 12 residues. Per the germline V gene, CDR1 is MDHEN and CDR2 is SYDVKM. CDR3: CTTQDANYGYTF. The CDR3 DNA follows: TGTACCACCCAAGATGCTAACTATGGCTACACCTTC.

V gene TRBV11-1 combines with J gene TRBJ2-3; 8 bases are a match to TRBD2. V gave up 4 bases and J gave up 2 bases; unmatched junction bases: 5. The CDR3 runs 15 residues. CDR1 and CDR2 (germline): SGHAT, FQDESV (reference sequence). CDR3: CASSSGGDPTDTQYF. The CDR3, as DNA: TGTGCCAGCAGCTCCGGGGGGGACCCCACAGATACGCAGTATTTT. Based on the CDR3 plus reference TRBV11-1 and TRBJ2-3, the full variable domain is EAEVAQSPRYKITEKSQAVAFWCDPISGHATLYWYRQILGQGPELLVQFQDESVVDDSQLPKDRFSAERLKGVDSTLKIQPAELGDSAMYLCASSSGGDPTDTQYFGPGTRLTVL.

The rearrangement uses TRBV18 and TRBJ1-1, with D unclear. The V end was cut by 3 bases, the J end by 1 base, with 9 bases between. Germline lookup yields CDR1 KGHSH and CDR2 LQKENI. This CDR3 is built from 14 residues. This CDR3 reads CASSPAHQNTEAFF. The CDR3 DNA follows: TGTGCCAGCTCACCGGCACACCAGAACACTGAAGCTTTCTTT.

The chain links TRBV5-1 to TRBJ1-5, with 8 bases lining up with TRBD1. V lost 0 bases, J lost 2 bases, and 7 bases stayed unmatched. The CDR3 totals 17 residues. From germline, CDR1 is SGHRS and CDR2 YFSETQ. The CDR3 protein is CASSLGTQGAGNQPQHF. In DNA, the CDR3 is TGCGCCAGCAGCTTGGGGACTCAGGGGGCCGGCAATCAGCCCCAGCATTTT.

The chain uses TRBV19 and TRBJ2-1; D possibly uses TRBD1 or TRBD2 (5 bases each). Germline lookup yields CDR1 LNHDA and CDR2 SQIVND (reference sequence). CDR3 length: 15 residues. Trimming removed 5 bases at V and 8 bases at J, with 19 bases between. DNA for the CDR3: TGTGCCAGTAGTGGGGGTTCGGGTAGGTACTATGAGCAGTTCTTC. Encoded protein: CASSGGSGRYYEQFF.

The rearrangement joins TRBV6-1 to TRBJ1-4, with a weak D call TRBD1 (5 bases). Per the germline V gene, CDR1 is MNHNS and CDR2 is SASEGT. Between the trimmed V and J ends, which lost 6 bases and 0 bases, there was a span of 11 bases. This CDR3 contains 15 residues. Here the CDR3 DNA reads TGTGCCAGCAGCCCAACAGGTCCAACTAATGAAAAACTGTTTTTT. It is translated as CASSPTGPTNEKLFF.

This chain joins TRBV4-1 and TRBJ2-3; the D is unclear. There are 15 residues in the CDR3. Germline V CDR1 and CDR2: MGHRA, YSYEKL. V was shortened by 1 base and J by 0 bases, with 8 bases between the two germline ends. This chain's CDR3 is CASSQVKRSTDTQYF. The CDR3 DNA reads as TGCGCCAGCAGCCAAGTAAAGAGAAGCACAGATACGCAGTATTTT.

The V call is TRBV28, the J call TRBJ2-7, with TRBD1 identical over 10 bases. This CDR3 comprises 14 residues. Germline V gives CDR1 MDHEN, CDR2 SYDVKM. V shed 6 bases and J 4 bases; nucleotides not matched to a gene: 6. CDR3 sequence: CASRPGQGLYEQYF. CDR3 coding DNA: TGTGCCAGCAGGCCGGGACAGGGGTTGTACGAGCAGTACTTC.

This clone was detected only a few times. The CDR3 region is CASSLGGSVGTQYF. DNA for the CDR3: TGTGCCAGCAGCTTAGGAGGCAGCGTGGGTACGCAGTATTTT. The rearrangement uses TRBV7-2 and TRBJ2-3; D unclear. V was pared by 1 base and J by 8 bases, with 13 bases between. This CDR3 contains 14 residues. Germline V gives CDR1 SGHTA, CDR2 FQGNSA.

This chain uses TRBV4-1 with TRBJ1-3; D remains ambiguous. The germline CDR1 and CDR2 sequences are MGHRA and YSYEKL. V was clipped by 1 base and J by 0 bases, with 13 bases between them. The CDR3 totals 17 residues. CDR3 nucleotide sequence: TGCGCCAGCAGCCAAGTTTCATCGTATGGCTCTGGAAACACCATATATTTT. Translation: CASSQVSSYGSGNTIYF.

This clone was seen more than once but under ten times. CDR3 sequence: CASSHPTRDTGREQYF. Here the CDR3 DNA reads TGCGCCAGCAGTCATCCAACCCGGGACACGGGTCGGGAGCAGTACTTC. This chain uses TRBV4-1 with TRBJ2-7, with D tentatively TRBD1 (6 bases). Trimming cost V 6 bases and J 7 bases, with 25 bases left between them. There are 16 residues in the CDR3. Germline CDR1 MGHRA, CDR2 YSYEKL.

The chain is built from TRBV28 and TRBJ2-2; possibly TRBD1 for D (6 bases). The CDR3 spans 15 residues. In germline, CDR1 is MDHEN, CDR2 SYDVKM. The V gene lost 5 bases and the J gene lost 5 bases, with 15 bases spanning the gap. The CDR3 sequence: CASSLYRVGTGELFF. CDR3 coding DNA: TGTGCCAGCAGTCTTTACAGGGTGGGGACCGGGGAGCTGTTTTTT.

This chain uses TRBV5-1 with TRBJ1-6; the D is unclear. The CDR3 has 14 residues. V was cut by 0 bases and J by 4 bases, with 5 bases left in between. Looked up from germline, CDR1 is SGHRS and CDR2 is YFSETQ. CDR3 amino acids: CASSLDSYNSPLHF. The CDR3 DNA sequence: TGCGCCAGCAGCTTGGACAGTTATAATTCACCCCTCCACTTT.

The genes are TRBV7-2 and TRBJ2-2; D possibly corresponds to TRBD1 (6 bases). The CDR3 has 14 amino acids. V lost 4 bases to trimming and J lost 5 bases, with 11 bases between them. Germline V gives CDR1 SGHTA, CDR2 FQGNSA. The CDR3 spells CASSSLGGTGELFF. CDR3 coding DNA: TGTGCCAGCAGCTCACTAGGGGGAACCGGGGAGCTGTTTTTT.

This chain uses TRBV5-6 with TRBJ1-5; no clear D gene. The V gene lost 0 bases and the J gene lost 6 bases, with 10 bases spanning the gap. CDR1 and CDR2 (germline): SGHDT, YYEEEE. The CDR3 has 14 amino acids. The CDR3 nucleotides read TGTGCCAGCAGCTTGGGACTAAAAGGTCAGCCCCAGCATTTT. Translating gives CASSLGLKGQPQHF. Full variable domain (outside the CDR3, taken from reference TRBV5-6 and TRBJ1-5): DAGVTQSPTHLIKTRGQQVTLRCSPKSGHDTVSWYQQALGQGPQFIFQYYEEEERQRGNFPDRFSGHQFPNYSSELNVNALLLGDSALYLCASSLGLKGQPQHFGDGTRLSIL.

The J gene is TRBJ2-7, the V gene TRBV10-1; D may be TRBD2 (6 bases). V was pared by 1 base and J by 7 bases, with 17 bases between. The CDR3 totals 15 residues. Germline assignment: CDR1 WNHNN and CDR2 SYGVQD (reference sequence). CDR3 sequence reads: CASSEYGGGPREQYF. The CDR3 DNA reads as TGCGCCAGCAGTGAGTACGGGGGAGGCCCGAGGGAGCAGTACTTC.

This chain connects TRBV18 to TRBJ1-4, with D unresolved. With 2 bases removed from V and 6 bases from J, the gap between germline ends came to 4 bases. Germline CDR1 KGHSH, CDR2 LQKENI. The CDR3 loop spans 12 amino acids. CDR3 coding DNA: TGTGCCAGCTCACCAAACCATGAAAAACTGTTTTTT. Residues: CASSPNHEKLFF.

The chain couples TRBV7-8 to TRBJ2-5, with a weak D call TRBD1 (6 bases). From germline, CDR1 is SGHVS and CDR2 FQNEAQ. CDR3 length: 15 amino acids. Between the trimmed V and J ends, which lost 5 bases and 5 bases, there was a span of 18 bases. In DNA form, the CDR3 reads TGTGCCAGCAGCCTTAGAGCCGCTCAGGGGGAGACCCAGTACTTC. It specifies CASSLRAAQGETQYF.

This clone came up once. This CDR3 is CASSLEVSSGSFDTQYF. CDR3 in DNA: TGTGCCAGCAGCTTAGAGGTTTCCAGCGGGAGTTTCGATACGCAGTATTTT. The V gene is TRBV7-2, the J gene TRBJ2-3, with 8 bases lining up with TRBD2. The CDR3 is 17 amino acids. With V trimmed by 1 base and J by 6 bases, 12 bases remained unmatched. Per the germline V gene, CDR1 is SGHTA and CDR2 is FQGNSA.

The chain carries TRBV2 and TRBJ1-5; TRBD1 matches at 7 bases. The length of the CDR3 is 15 residues. J lost 6 bases, V lost 7 bases, and 12 bases had no gene match. Germline CDR1 is SNHLY and CDR2 is FYNNEI. Here the CDR3 reads CASTRDSPSSQPQHF. CDR3 DNA: TGTGCCAGCACCCGGGACAGTCCCTCAAGTCAGCCCCAGCATTTT.

This clone has only one observation. The V and J genes are TRBV29-1 and TRBJ1-1, with D perhaps matching TRBD1 (5 bases). The CDR3 totals 13 residues. CDR1 and CDR2 (germline): SQVTM, ANQGSEA. Trimming stripped 4 bases from V and 1 base from J, with 10 bases between. As DNA, the CDR3 is TGCAGCGTTGCATTCGGGGGGAACACTGAAGCTTTCTTT. Protein sequence: CSVAFGGNTEAFF. Together with reference TRBV29-1 and TRBJ1-1, the CDR3 gives the full variable domain: SAVISQKPSRDICQRGTSLTIQCQVDSQVTMMFWYRQQPGQSLTLIATANQGSEATYESGFVIDKFPISRPNLTFSTLTVSNMSPEDSSIYLCSVAFGGNTEAFFGQGTRLTVV.

The chain joins TRBV9 to TRBJ1-2; D perhaps matches TRBD1 (5 bases). CDR3 length equals 17 residues. V was shortened by 4 bases and J by 6 bases, with 25 bases between the two germline ends. From germline, CDR1 is SGDLS and CDR2 YYNGEE. The CDR3, as DNA: TGTGCCAGCAGCCCCGCCGGGGGGAATCAAGGTTCCGATGGCTACACCTTC. Protein: CASSPAGGNQGSDGYTF.

The chain carries TRBV19 and TRBJ2-5, with D possibly being TRBD2 (6 bases). Germline V gene data show CDR1 as LNHDA and CDR2 as SQIVND (reference sequence). V lost 4 bases and J lost 4, with 19 bases in between. The CDR3 loop spans 16 amino acids. CDR3 amino acids: CASSTAASGLVETQYF. The DNA of the CDR3 is TGTGCCAGTAGTACCGCAGCGAGCGGGCTGGTAGAGACCCAGTACTTC. Using reference TRBV19 and TRBJ2-5 for the parts outside the CDR3, the full variable domain is DGGITQSPKYLFRKEGQNVTLSCEQNLNHDAMYWYRQDPGQGLRLIYYSQIVNDFQKGDIAEGYSVSREKKESFPLTVTSAQKNPTAFYLCASSTAASGLVETQYFGPGTRLLVL.

The V and J genes are TRBV7-3 and TRBJ2-3; 9 bases align to TRBD2. The germline V gene has CDR1 SGHTA and CDR2 FQGTGA. The CDR3 consists of 14 residues. Unmatched junction bases numbered 0, after V lost 2 bases and J lost 3 bases. The CDR3 region is CASSLLAGTDTQYF. The CDR3 DNA follows: TGTGCCAGCAGCTTACTAGCGGGAACAGATACGCAGTATTTT.

The chain couples TRBV28 to TRBJ1-4, with D possibly TRBD1 on 6 matching bases. There are 16 residues in the CDR3. CDR1 is MDHEN and CDR2 is SYDVKM in the germline V gene. With 1 base removed from V and 7 bases from J, the gap between germline ends came to 16 bases. The chain's CDR3 is CASSLSLGGEREKLFF. DNA of the CDR3: TGTGCCAGCAGTTTATCGTTGGGGGGCGAACGTGAAAAACTGTTTTTT.

J is TRBJ2-5 and V is TRBV6-6; 9 bases are a match to TRBD2. Germline assignment: CDR1 MNHNY and CDR2 SVGAGI (reference sequence). V gave up 11 bases and J gave up 4 bases; unmatched junction bases: 5. This CDR3 contains 12 residues. The CDR3 is CAGNSGGETQYF. CDR3 DNA sequence: TGTGCCGGCAATAGCGGGGGAGAGACCCAGTACTTC.